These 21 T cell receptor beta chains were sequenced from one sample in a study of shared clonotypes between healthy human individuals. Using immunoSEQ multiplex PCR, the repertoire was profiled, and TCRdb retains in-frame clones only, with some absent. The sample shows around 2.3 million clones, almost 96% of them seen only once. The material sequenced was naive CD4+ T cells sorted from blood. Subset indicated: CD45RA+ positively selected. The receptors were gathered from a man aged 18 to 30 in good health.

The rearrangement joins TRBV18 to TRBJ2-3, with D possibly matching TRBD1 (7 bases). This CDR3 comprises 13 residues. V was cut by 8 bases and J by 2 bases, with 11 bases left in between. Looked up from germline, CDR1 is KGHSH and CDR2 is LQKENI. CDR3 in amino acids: CASAGQYTDTQYF. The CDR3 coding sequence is TGTGCCAGCGCGGGACAGTACACAGATACGCAGTATTTT.

CDR3 protein: CASSLGPGFTDTQYF. The CDR3 DNA reads TGTGCCAGCAGCTTGGGACCCGGGTTCACAGATACGCAGTATTTT. The chain combines TRBV5-6 with TRBJ2-3; D remains ambiguous. The CDR3 length is 15 residues. The V end lost 0 bases, the J end lost 2 bases, and 10 bases lay between the germline ends. Germline assignment: CDR1 SGHDT and CDR2 YYEEEE.

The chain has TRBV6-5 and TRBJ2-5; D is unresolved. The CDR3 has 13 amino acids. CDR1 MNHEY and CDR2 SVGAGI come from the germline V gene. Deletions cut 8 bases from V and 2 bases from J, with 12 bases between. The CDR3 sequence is CASGRTKQETQYF. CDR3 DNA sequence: TGTGCCAGCGGCAGGACCAAACAAGAGACCCAGTACTTC.

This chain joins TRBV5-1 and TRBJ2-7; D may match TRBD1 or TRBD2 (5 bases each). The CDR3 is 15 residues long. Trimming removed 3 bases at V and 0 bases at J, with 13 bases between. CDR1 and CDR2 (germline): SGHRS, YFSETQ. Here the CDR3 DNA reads TGCGCCAGCAGCTCGCGGACGGGACCCTCCTACGAGCAGTACTTC. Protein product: CASSSRTGPSYEQYF.

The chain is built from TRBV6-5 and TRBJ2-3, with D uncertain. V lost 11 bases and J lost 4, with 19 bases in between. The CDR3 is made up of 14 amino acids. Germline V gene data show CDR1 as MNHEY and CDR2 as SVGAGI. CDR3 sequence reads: CASKRQREADTQYF. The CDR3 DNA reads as TGTGCCTCAAAACGTCAGAGAGAGGCAGATACGCAGTATTTT.

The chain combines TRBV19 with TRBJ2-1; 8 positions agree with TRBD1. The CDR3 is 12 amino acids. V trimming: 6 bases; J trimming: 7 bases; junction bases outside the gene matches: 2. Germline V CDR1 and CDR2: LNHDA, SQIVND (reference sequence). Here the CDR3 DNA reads TGTGCCAGTAGACAGGGGGAAAATGAGCAGTTCTTC. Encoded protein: CASRQGENEQFF.

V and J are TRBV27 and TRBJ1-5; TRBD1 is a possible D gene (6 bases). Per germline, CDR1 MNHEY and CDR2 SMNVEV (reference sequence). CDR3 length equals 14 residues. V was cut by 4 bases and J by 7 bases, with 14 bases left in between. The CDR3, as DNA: TGTGCCAGCAGTTCAAGACAGGTAGAGCAGCCCCAGCATTTT. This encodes CASSSRQVEQPQHF.

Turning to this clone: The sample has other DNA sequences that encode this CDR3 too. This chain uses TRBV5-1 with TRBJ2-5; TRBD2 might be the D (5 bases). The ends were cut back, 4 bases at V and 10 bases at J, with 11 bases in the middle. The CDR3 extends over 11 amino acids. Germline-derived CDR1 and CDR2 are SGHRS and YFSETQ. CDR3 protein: CASSLEGGQYF. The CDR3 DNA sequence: TGCGCCAGCAGCCTCGAAGGAGGCCAGTACTTC.

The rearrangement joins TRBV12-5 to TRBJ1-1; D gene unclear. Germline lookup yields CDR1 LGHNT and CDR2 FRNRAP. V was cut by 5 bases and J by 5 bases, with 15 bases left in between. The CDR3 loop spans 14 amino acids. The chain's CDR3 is CASGLNGRLTEAFF. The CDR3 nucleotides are TGTGCTAGTGGTCTGAACGGACGGTTGACTGAAGCTTTCTTT.

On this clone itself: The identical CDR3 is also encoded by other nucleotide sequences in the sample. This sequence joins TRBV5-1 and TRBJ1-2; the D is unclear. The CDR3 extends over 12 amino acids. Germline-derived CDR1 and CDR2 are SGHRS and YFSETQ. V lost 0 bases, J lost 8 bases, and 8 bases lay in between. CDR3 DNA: TGCGCCAGCAGCTTGGAGGGAAGGGGCTACACCTTC. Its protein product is CASSLEGRGYTF.

The CDR3 is CASSWDRDNEQYF. The CDR3 nucleotides are TGCGCCAGCAGTTGGGACAGGGACAACGAGCAGTACTTC. The J gene is TRBJ2-7, the V gene TRBV5-1; 9 nucleotides align to TRBD1. The germline V gene encodes CDR1 SGHRS and CDR2 YFSETQ. Trimming cost V 5 bases and J 5 bases; bases outside gene matches: 5. The CDR3 is made up of 13 amino acids. Combining the CDR3 with reference TRBV5-1 and TRBJ2-7 gives the whole variable domain KAGVTQTPRYLIKTRGQQVTLSCSPISGHRSVSWYQQTPGQGLQFLFEYFSETQRNKGNFPGRFSGRQFSNSRSEMNVSTLELGDSALYLCASSWDRDNEQYFGPGTRLTVT.

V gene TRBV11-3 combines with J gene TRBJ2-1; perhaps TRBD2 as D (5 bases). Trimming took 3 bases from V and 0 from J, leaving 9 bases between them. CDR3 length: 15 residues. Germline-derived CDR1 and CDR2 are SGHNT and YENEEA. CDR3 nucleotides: TGTGCCAGCAGCTTTCGGGGTAACTCCTACAATGAGCAGTTCTTC. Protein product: CASSFRGNSYNEQFF.

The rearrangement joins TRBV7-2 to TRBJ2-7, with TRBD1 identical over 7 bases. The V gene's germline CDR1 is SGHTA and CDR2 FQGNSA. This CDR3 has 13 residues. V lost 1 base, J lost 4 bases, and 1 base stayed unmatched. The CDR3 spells CASSLVGQYEQYF. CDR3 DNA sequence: TGTGCCAGCAGCTTAGTGGGACAGTACGAGCAGTACTTC.

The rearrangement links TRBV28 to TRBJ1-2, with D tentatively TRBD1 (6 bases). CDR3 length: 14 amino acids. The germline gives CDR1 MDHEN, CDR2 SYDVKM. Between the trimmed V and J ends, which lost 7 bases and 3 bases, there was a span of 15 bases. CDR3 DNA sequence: TGTGCCAGCACCTCTACAGGGTCCCACTATGGCTACACCTTC. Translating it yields CASTSTGSHYGYTF.

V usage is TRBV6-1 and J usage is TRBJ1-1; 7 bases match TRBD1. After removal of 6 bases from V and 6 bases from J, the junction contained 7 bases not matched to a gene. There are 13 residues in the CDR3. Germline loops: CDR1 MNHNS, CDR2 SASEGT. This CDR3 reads CASRLTGSAEAFF. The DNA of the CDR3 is TGTGCCAGCAGATTGACAGGGTCGGCTGAAGCTTTCTTT.

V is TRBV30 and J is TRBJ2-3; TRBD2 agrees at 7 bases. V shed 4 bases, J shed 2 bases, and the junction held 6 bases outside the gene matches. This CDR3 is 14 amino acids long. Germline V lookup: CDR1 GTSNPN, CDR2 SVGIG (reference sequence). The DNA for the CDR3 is TGTGCCTGGACTAGCGGAGATGTCACAGATACGCAGTATTTT. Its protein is CAWTSGDVTDTQYF. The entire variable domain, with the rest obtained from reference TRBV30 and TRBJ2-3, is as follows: SQTIHQWPATLVQPVGSPLSLECTVEGTSNPNLYWYRQAAGRGLQLLFYSVGIGQISSEVPQNLSASRPQDRQFILSSKKLLLSDSGFYLCAWTSGDVTDTQYFGPGTRLTVL.

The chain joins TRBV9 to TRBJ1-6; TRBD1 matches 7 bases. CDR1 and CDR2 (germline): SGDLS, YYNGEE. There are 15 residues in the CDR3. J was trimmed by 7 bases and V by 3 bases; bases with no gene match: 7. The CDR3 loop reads CASSGGTDKNSPLHF. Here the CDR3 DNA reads TGTGCCAGCAGCGGAGGGACAGATAAGAATTCACCCCTCCACTTT. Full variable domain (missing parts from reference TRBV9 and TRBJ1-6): DSGVTQTPKHLITATGQRVTLRCSPRSGDLSVYWYQQSLDQGLQFLIQYYNGEERAKGNILERFSAQQFPDLHSELNLSSLELGDSALYFCASSGGTDKNSPLHFGNGTRLTVT.

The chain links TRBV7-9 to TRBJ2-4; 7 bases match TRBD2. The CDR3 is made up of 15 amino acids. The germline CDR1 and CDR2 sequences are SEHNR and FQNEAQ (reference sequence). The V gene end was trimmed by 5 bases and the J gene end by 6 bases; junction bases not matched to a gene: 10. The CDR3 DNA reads TGTGCCAGCAGCCCCGGTGGGCTAGCGGTAAACATTCAGTACTTC. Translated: CASSPGGLAVNIQYF.

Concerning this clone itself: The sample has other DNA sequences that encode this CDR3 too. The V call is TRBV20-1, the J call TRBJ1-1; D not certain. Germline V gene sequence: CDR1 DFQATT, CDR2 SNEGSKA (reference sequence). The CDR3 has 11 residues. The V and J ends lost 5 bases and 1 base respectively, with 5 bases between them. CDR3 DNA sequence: TGCAGTGCTCCCGGGAACACTGAAGCTTTCTTT. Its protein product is CSAPGNTEAFF.

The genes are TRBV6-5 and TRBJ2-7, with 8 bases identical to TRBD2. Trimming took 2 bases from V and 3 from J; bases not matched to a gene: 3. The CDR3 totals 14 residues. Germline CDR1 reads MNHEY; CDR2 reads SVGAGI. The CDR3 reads CASSYGAGGYEQYF. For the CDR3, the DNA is TGTGCCAGCAGTTACGGGGCGGGGGGCTACGAGCAGTACTTC.

CDR3 bases: TGTGCCAGCAGTGGTCGGGACAACTCCTACGAGCAGTACTTC. The encoded protein is CASSGRDNSYEQYF. The chain joins TRBV6-5 to TRBJ2-7, with D possibly matching TRBD1 (6 bases). The CDR3 has 14 residues. Germline CDR1 and CDR2: MNHEY and SVGAGI. The V end was cut by 5 bases, the J end by 0 bases, with 11 bases between.